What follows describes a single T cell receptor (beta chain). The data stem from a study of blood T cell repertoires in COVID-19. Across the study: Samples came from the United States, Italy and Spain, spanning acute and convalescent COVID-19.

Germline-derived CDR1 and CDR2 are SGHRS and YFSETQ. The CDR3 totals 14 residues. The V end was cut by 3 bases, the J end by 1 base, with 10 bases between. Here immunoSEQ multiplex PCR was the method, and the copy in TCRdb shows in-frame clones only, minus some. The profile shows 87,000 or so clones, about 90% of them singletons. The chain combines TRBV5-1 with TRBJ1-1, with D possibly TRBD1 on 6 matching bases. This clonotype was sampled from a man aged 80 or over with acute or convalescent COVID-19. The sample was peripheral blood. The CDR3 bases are TGCGCCAGCAGCTCCATGACAGGGAACACTGAAGCTTTCTTT. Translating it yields CASSSMTGNTEAFF.